Below are 9 T cell receptor beta chains sequenced from a single sample in a study of identical twins. Each CDR3 protein is one row after TCRdb ran MiXCR on the 5' RACE reads. Here the sample spans approximately 1.8 million distinct CDR3 sequences, roughly 35% being singletons. Material: cord blood. These receptors were obtained from a newborn girl in good health.

The chain employs TRBV25-1 and TRBJ2-1; 10 positions match TRBD2. V lost 9 bases and J lost 3; bases outside the gene matches: 5. The CDR3 consists of 14 residues. Germline V gene lookup returns CDR1 MGHDK and CDR2 SYGVNS. CDR3 nucleotides: TGTGCCAGTACAACTAGCGGGGTCTACAATGAGCAGTTCTTC. Encoded protein: CASTTSGVYNEQFF.

The V and J genes are TRBV4-2 and TRBJ2-1; the D is unclear. The V and J ends lost 3 bases and 7 bases respectively, with 7 bases between them. This CDR3 comprises 12 residues. CDR1 LGHNA and CDR2 YNFKEQ come from the germline V gene. The CDR3 nucleotides are TGTGCCAGCAGCCACCGAATTAATGAGCAGTTCTTC. The encoded protein is CASSHRINEQFF.

As concerns this clonotype: The CDR3 carries no conserved terminal phenylalanine or tryptophan, so it likely arises from a read error. The rearrangement links TRBV7-9 to TRBJ2-3; 8 bases align to TRBD2. The V gene end was trimmed by 2 bases and the J gene end by 2 bases; junction bases not matched to a gene: 3. CDR1 and CDR2 (germline): SEHNR, FQNEAQ (reference sequence). The CDR3 is 15 residues long. CDR3 residues: CASSLRRGVTDTQYV. DNA for the CDR3: TGTGCCAGCAGCTTACGGCGGGGGGTCACAGATACGCAGTATGTT.

This rearrangement joins TRBV24-1 to TRBJ2-5; maybe TRBD2 (6 bases). Trimming pared 4 bases from V and 11 bases from J, leaving 16 bases between. Germline V gene sequence: CDR1 KGHDR, CDR2 SFDVKD. The CDR3 runs 13 residues. CDR3 amino acids: CATSEPGTSVQYF. CDR3 nucleotides: TGTGCCACCAGTGAACCCGGGACTTCAGTGCAGTACTTC.

The chain combines TRBV12-3 or TRBV12-4 with TRBJ2-4, with D maybe TRBD1 (5 bases). The germline V and J ends were trimmed by 10 bases and 0 bases, with 10 bases remaining between them. The CDR3 loop spans 13 amino acids. The CDR3 DNA reads as TGTGCCACCCGACAGTTAGCCAAAAACATTCAGTACTTC. Amino acids: CATRQLAKNIQYF.

The chain has TRBV2 and TRBJ2-1, with 9 bases fitting TRBD2. The trim removed 9 bases at V and 7 bases at J, leaving 10 bases unmatched. This CDR3 is built from 14 residues. Germline assignment: CDR1 SNHLY and CDR2 FYNNEI. The CDR3 here is CASGGLAGMNEQFF. In DNA form, the CDR3 reads TGTGCCAGTGGGGGGCTAGCGGGAATGAATGAGCAGTTCTTC.

CDR3 sequence: CASSPPRGYYGYTF. The CDR3 DNA reads as TGTGCCAGCAGCCCGCCAAGGGGGTACTATGGCTACACCTTC. The chain links TRBV7-9 to TRBJ1-2; TRBD1 is a possible D gene (6 bases). The CDR3 sequence is 14 residues long. Germline CDR1 is SEHNR and CDR2 is FQNEAQ (reference sequence). Trimming shortened V by 5 bases and J by 3 bases, and 13 bases separated the two germline ends.

This clonotype was detected a few times. The chain recombines TRBV5-1 with TRBJ2-1; 8 bases agree with TRBD2. V lost 0 bases, J lost 4 bases, and 12 bases stayed unmatched. Germline CDR1 SGHRS, CDR2 YFSETQ. This CDR3 is built from 18 residues. The CDR3 reads CASSLVSTRGEMYNEQFF. The CDR3 DNA is TGCGCCAGCAGCTTGGTCTCCACGCGGGGGGAGATGTACAATGAGCAGTTCTTC.

The gene calls are TRBV27 and TRBJ2-5, with 8 bases fitting TRBD1. The CDR3 covers 15 residues. V lost 3 bases, J lost 2 bases, and 5 bases stayed unmatched. Germline lookup yields CDR1 MNHEY and CDR2 SMNVEV (reference sequence). The CDR3 DNA is TGTGCCAGCAGTTTTGGGACAGGCGATCAAGAGACCCAGTACTTC. Translation gives CASSFGTGDQETQYF.